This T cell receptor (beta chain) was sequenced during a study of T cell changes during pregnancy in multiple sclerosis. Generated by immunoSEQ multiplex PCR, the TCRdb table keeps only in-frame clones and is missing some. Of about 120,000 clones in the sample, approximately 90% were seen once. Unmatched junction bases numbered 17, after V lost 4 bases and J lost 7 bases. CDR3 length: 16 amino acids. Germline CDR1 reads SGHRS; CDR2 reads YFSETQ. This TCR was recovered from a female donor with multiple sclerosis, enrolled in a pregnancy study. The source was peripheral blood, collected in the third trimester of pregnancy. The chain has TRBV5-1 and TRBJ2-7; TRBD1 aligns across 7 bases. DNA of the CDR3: TGCGCCAGCAGCGAAATAAAGACAGGGCCTACGAAAGAGCAGTACTTC. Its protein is CASSEIKTGPTKEQYF.